This T cell receptor (beta chain) is drawn from a study of T cell responses to AZD1222 COVID-19 vaccine. Remarks on this clone: Its antigen is currently unknown.

Overall study results and limits: Vaccine-associated CD4 TCRs spanned spike, dominant at 160-218 and 743-854. Possibly, clonal diversity was underestimated; donors were largely white British and included more females.

Germline CDR1 DFQATT, CDR2 SNEGSKA (reference sequence). Losses at the gene ends were 7 bases for V and 7 bases for J; bases not matched to a gene: 2. The CDR3 is made up of 11 amino acids. The data were produced by immunoSEQ multiplex PCR, yet TCRdb's version contains in-frame clones alone and is incomplete. This sample has about 130,000 clones; approximately 90% occur once, and the top ten carry 1.5% to 2%. The chain uses TRBV20-1 and TRBJ2-1, with 9 bases matching TRBD1. The sequence was collected from an adult in good health. The starting material was peripheral blood, obtained on day 0 of AZD1222 vaccination. CDR3 sequence (DNA): TGCAGTGGGGACAGGGAAAATGAGCAGTTCTTC. This sequence encodes CSGDRENEQFF.